The present T cell receptor beta chain was sequenced within a study of CD8 T cells in ankylosing spondylitis (dated 2017 in TCRdb). With regard to the full study: The study profiled T cell receptor beta repertoires in healthy donors and ankylosing spondylitis patients to find disease-linked TCR variants. The whole study cohort included 95 to 130 healthy donors and over 20 ankylosing spondylitis patients. Samples of peripheral blood were taken, and for ankylosing spondylitis patients, synovial fluid was collected as well.

The germline V gene specifies SNHLY as CDR1 and FYNNEI as CDR2. The CDR3 runs 14 amino acids, cysteine and phenylalanine included. Only the CDR3 portion is preserved as DNA: 42 bases, with reading frame beginning at the first base. The junction carries 17 bases between V and J, which are trimmed by 11 bases and 3 bases respectively. The instrument was an Illumina HiSeq 2500. Quantitative 5'-RACE with molecular barcodes was the method used to prepare the TCR beta libraries. The paper's processing steps were these. Disease-linked TCR variants were identified with a new computational method built on a probabilistic model of VDJ rearrangement. TCRdb cleaned the public reads at Q25 with fastp, built clones with MiXCR and kept in-frame beta chains. Here each entry gathers all rows of one CDR3 protein and keeps the most common genes and DNA. It is TCRdb's table, rather than the study itself, that gives the V and J calls and clone size. The sample contains 250,000 or so distinct CDR3 sequences, 24% of them found a single time. Of the sample, less than 0.75% is held by the ten largest clones.

What the study reported, not specific to this receptor: Some motif variants were previously reported in synovial fluid and blood of reactive arthritis patients, suggesting common disease-initiation mechanisms. A CD8+ phenotype was shown by the disease-linked clones, which were found at relatively low frequencies in peripheral blood. The disease-linked clones were reported as significantly enriched in matched synovial fluid samples from ankylosing spondylitis patients. Blood from ankylosing spondylitis patients appeared to be characterized by a TCR beta motif composed of several highly homologous amino acid variants.

Notes on this clonotype: Its antigen remains undetermined. No base quality values were provided; no much bigger clone lies one nucleotide off.

The sample comprised blood, either unsorted or a sorted T cell fraction (not recorded which). The sequence derives from a male donor with ankylosing spondylitis or in good health (not recorded which). The sequence links TRBV2 to TRBJ2-1; the D call is possibly TRBD1 or TRBD2, each sharing 6 bases. Read as DNA, the sequence is TGTGCCTCCGGGGCGGGACAATACTACAATGAGCAGTTCTTC. Translated, this is CASGAGQYYNEQFF.